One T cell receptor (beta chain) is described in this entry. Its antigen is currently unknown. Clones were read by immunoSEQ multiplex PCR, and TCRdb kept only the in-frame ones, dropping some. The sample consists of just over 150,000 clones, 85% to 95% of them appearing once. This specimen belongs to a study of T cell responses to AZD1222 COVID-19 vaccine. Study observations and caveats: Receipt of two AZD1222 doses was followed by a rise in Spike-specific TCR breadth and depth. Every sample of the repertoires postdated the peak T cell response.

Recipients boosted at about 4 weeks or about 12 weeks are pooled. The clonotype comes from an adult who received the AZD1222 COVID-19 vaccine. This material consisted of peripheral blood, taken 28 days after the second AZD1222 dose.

The CDR3 loop reads CATSRDLGRRRTYYGYTF. The CDR3 coding sequence is TGTGCCACCAGCAGAGATCTTGGCAGGAGACGAACCTACTATGGCTACACCTTC. The chain employs TRBV15 and TRBJ1-2; D is unresolved. CDR3 length equals 18 residues. Trimming took 0 bases from V and 3 from J, leaving 20 bases between them. Germline V gives CDR1 LNHNV, CDR2 YYDKDF (reference sequence). The whole variable domain, filled in from reference TRBV15 and TRBJ1-2, reads DAMVIQNPRYQVTQFGKPVTLSCSQTLNHNVMYWYQQKSSQAPKLLFHYYDKDFNNEADTPDNFQSRRPNTSFCFLDIRSPGLGDTAMYLCATSRDLGRRRTYYGYTFGSGTRLTVV.